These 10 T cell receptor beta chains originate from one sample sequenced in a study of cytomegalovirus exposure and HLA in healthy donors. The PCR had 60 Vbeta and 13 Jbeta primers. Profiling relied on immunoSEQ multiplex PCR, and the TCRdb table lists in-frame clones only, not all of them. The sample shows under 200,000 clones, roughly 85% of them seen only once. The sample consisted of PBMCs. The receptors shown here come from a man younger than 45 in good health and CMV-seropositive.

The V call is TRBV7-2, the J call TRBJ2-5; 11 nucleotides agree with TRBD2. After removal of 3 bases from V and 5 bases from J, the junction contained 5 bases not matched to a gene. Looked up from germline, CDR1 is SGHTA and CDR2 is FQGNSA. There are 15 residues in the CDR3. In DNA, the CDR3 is TGTGCCAGCAGCTTCCTAGCGGGAGGCCGTGAGACCCAGTACTTC. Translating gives CASSFLAGGRETQYF.

For the CDR3, the DNA is TGCGCCAGCAGCTTGGCGGCGGCCTCTCCCTACAATGAGCAGTTCTTC. Translated: CASSLAAASPYNEQFF. The V and J genes are TRBV5-1 and TRBJ2-1; D is undetermined. In germline, CDR1 is SGHRS, CDR2 YFSETQ. The CDR3 contains 16 residues. V was shortened by 0 bases and J by 2 bases, with 12 bases between the two germline ends.

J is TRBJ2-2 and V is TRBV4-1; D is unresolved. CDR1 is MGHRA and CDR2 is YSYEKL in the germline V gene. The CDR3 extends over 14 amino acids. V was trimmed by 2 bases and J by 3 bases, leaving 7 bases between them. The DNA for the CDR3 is TGCGCCAGCAGCCAACTTCAGGACACCGGGGAGCTGTTTTTT. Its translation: CASSQLQDTGELFF.

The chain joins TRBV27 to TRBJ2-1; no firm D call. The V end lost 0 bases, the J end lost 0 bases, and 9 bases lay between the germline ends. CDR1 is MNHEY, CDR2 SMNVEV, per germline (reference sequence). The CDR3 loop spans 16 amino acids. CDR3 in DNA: TGTGCCAGCAGTTTATCAGCCGCTTCCTCCTACAATGAGCAGTTCTTC. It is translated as CASSLSAASSYNEQFF.

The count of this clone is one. The DNA for the CDR3 is TGTGCCAGTAGTTACCGGGACAGGGGGATTAGCAATCAGCCCCAGCATTTT. The encoded protein is CASSYRDRGISNQPQHF. This chain links TRBV19 with TRBJ1-5; 11 bases align to TRBD1. The CDR3 has 17 amino acids. CDR1 and CDR2 (germline): LNHDA, SQIVND (reference sequence). The V segment lost 5 bases and the J segment 0 bases; nucleotides outside the gene matches: 6.

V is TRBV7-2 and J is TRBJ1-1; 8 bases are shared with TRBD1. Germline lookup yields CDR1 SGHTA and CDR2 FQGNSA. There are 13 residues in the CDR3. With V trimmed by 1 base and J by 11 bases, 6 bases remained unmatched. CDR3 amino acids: CASSLERTGWAFF. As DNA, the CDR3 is TGTGCCAGCAGCTTAGAGCGGACAGGGTGGGCTTTCTTT.

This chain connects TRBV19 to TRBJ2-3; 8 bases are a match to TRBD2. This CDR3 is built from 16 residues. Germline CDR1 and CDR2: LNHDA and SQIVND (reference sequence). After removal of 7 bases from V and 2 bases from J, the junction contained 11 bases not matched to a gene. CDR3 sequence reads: CASTDSLAGPTDTQYF. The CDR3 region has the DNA TGTGCCAGTACCGATTCCCTAGCGGGCCCCACAGATACGCAGTATTTT.

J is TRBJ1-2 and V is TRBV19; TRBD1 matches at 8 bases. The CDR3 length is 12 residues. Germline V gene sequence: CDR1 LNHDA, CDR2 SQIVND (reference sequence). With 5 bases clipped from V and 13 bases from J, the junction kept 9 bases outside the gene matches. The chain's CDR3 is CASSPTGDWCTF. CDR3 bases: TGTGCCAGTAGTCCGACAGGGGATTGGTGCACCTTC. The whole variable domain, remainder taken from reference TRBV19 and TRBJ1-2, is DGGITQSPKYLFRKEGQNVTLSCEQNLNHDAMYWYRQDPGQGLRLIYYSQIVNDFQKGDIAEGYSVSREKKESFPLTVTSAQKNPTAFYLCASSPTGDWCTFGSGTRLTVV.

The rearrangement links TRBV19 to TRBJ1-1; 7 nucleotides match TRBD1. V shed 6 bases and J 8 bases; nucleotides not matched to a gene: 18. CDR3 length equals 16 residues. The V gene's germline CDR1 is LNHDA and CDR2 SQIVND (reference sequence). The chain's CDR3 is CASRQSRQGSTKEAFF. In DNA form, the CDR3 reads TGTGCCAGTAGGCAATCCAGACAGGGCAGTACAAAAGAAGCTTTCTTT. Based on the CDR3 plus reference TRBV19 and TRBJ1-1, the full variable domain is DGGITQSPKYLFRKEGQNVTLSCEQNLNHDAMYWYRQDPGQGLRLIYYSQIVNDFQKGDIAEGYSVSREKKESFPLTVTSAQKNPTAFYLCASRQSRQGSTKEAFFGQGTRLTVV.

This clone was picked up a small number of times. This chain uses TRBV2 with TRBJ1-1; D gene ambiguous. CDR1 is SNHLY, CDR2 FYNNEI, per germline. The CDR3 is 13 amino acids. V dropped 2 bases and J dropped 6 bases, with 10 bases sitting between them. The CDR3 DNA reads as TGTGCCAGCAGTGAAATCCCCGGGGCTGAAGCTTTCTTT. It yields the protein CASSEIPGAEAFF.